Included here is one T cell receptor beta chain sequence, with context. Antigen unknown. The data were obtained in a study of cytomegalovirus exposure and HLA in healthy donors. Across the study: The platform used for the roughly 110 validation repertoires matched that of the roughly 700 first-cohort repertoires, a later analysis reported.

The V end was cut by 1 base, the J end by 2 bases, with 11 bases between. This CDR3 has 15 residues. Germline V gene data show CDR1 as SGHNT and CDR2 as YYREEE (reference sequence). Broader study findings: Using the classifier, cytomegalovirus status was reportedly diagnosed with high specificity and sensitivity. Subsequent analysis revealed that first-cohort TCR clusters tended to co-occur in the roughly 120 validation repertoires.

The protocol was immunoSEQ multiplex PCR, while the TCRdb copy is restricted to in-frame clones and leaves out a portion. The sample carries about 130,000 clones, around 89% recorded once. The chain joins TRBV5-4 to TRBJ2-3, with D possibly being TRBD1 (5 bases). Sequencing input: PBMCs. The source of this sequence is a woman in her 30s in good health and CMV-seropositive. The CDR3 region is CASSLSQGSTDTQYF. In DNA form, the CDR3 reads TGTGCCAGCAGCTTGAGTCAGGGATCCACAGATACGCAGTATTTT.